Listed here is a single TCR beta chain. The data were obtained in a study of technical replicates of blood from a few donors. TCRdb's copy holds only in-frame clones and misses some; the assay was immunoSEQ multiplex PCR. Of tens of thousands of clones listed, 80% to 95% were seen once; the top ten hold 0.4% to 0.45%. The receptor's source is a human donor in good health. The sequencing input was T cells isolated from PBMCs.

As DNA, the CDR3 is TGTGCCTGGACTAGCGGGAGAGAGACCCAGTACTTC. As protein: CAWTSGRETQYF. The chain employs TRBV30 and TRBJ2-5; the match to TRBD2 covers 10 bases. Germline V gene sequence: CDR1 GTSNPN, CDR2 SVGIG (reference sequence). Trimming at V came to 4 bases and at J to 4 bases, leaving 0 bases not matched to a gene. This CDR3 region has 12 residues.